The rows below give T cell receptor beta chains drawn from one sample of a study of shared clonotypes between healthy human individuals. Clones were sequenced by immunoSEQ multiplex PCR, and TCRdb holds only the in-frame ones, with some missing. The table shows fewer than 2.5 million clones, with approximately 93% occurring only once. Specimen: naive CD4+ T cells from PBMCs. The receptors come from a man aged 18 to 35 in good health. Some clones in this sample may be carry-over from other donors' samples. Both conserved end residues are part of each CDR3. Fields, in order: D gene, V gene, J gene, clone size, CDR3 protein, CDR3 DNA. D genes are given only for firm matches. The size field is filled for only some rows; it gives once, few, many or a size class.

D: TRBD2
V: TRBV5-1
J: TRBJ2-1
size: .
CDR3: CASSPGGSGSNEQFF
DNA: TGCGCCAGCAGCCCGGGGGGTAGCGGCTCTAATGAGCAGTTCTTC

D: .
V: TRBV5-1
J: TRBJ2-3
size: .
CDR3: CASSLFGGTSTDTQYF
DNA: TGCGCCAGCAGCTTGTTCGGCGGGACTAGCACAGATACGCAGTATTTT

D: .
V: TRBV29-1
J: TRBJ1-3
size: few
CDR3: CSVARWGTGNTIYF
DNA: TGCAGCGTTGCCCGGTGGGGCACTGGAAACACCATATATTTT

D: TRBD2
V: TRBV25-1
J: TRBJ2-1
size: .
CDR3: CASSELLAASYNEQFF
DNA: TGTGCCAGCAGTGAATTGCTAGCGGCCTCCTACAATGAGCAGTTCTTC

D: TRBD1
V: TRBV6-1
J: TRBJ2-7
size: .
CDR3: CASSDGTGTYEQYF
DNA: TGTGCCAGCAGTGACGGGACAGGGACCTACGAGCAGTACTTC

D: TRBD1
V: TRBV5-1
J: TRBJ2-7
size: .
CDR3: CASSFTTGTGAYEQYF
DNA: TGCGCCAGCAGCTTCACTACCGGGACAGGGGCGTACGAGCAGTACTTC

D: .
V: TRBV5-1
J: TRBJ1-2
size: .
CDR3: CASSLEGDYGYTF
DNA: TGCGCCAGCAGCTTGGAAGGAGACTATGGCTACACCTTC

D: .
V: TRBV28
J: TRBJ2-7
size: .
CDR3: CASSSPRSYEQYF
DNA: TGTGCCAGCAGCTCCCCTCGTTCCTACGAGCAGTACTTC

D: .
V: TRBV2
J: TRBJ2-3
size: .
CDR3: CASSEARARVKQYF
DNA: TGTGCCAGCAGTGAAGCCAGGGCCCGAGTCAAGCAGTATTTT

D: TRBD2
V: TRBV6-6
J: TRBJ2-1
size: .
CDR3: CASSRTSDEQFF
DNA: TGTGCCAGCAGCCGGACTAGCGATGAGCAGTTCTTC

D: TRBD1
V: TRBV10-3
J: TRBJ2-7
size: .
CDR3: CAIRLRDRGEQYF
DNA: TGTGCCATCAGACTCCGGGACAGGGGCGAGCAGTACTTC

D: TRBD2
V: TRBV9
J: TRBJ2-2
size: .
CDR3: CASSPTGGEMGELFF
DNA: TGTGCCAGCAGCCCCACCGGGGGGGAGATGGGGGAGCTGTTTTTT

D: .
V: TRBV5-1
J: TRBJ2-2
size: .
CDR3: CASRSGTWATGELFF
DNA: TGCGCCAGCAGATCCGGGACCTGGGCCACCGGGGAGCTGTTTTTT

D: .
V: TRBV5-1
J: TRBJ1-5
size: .
CDR3: CASRDRMDQPQHF
DNA: TGCGCCAGCCGCGACAGGATGGATCAGCCCCAGCATTTT

D: .
V: TRBV10-1
J: TRBJ2-1
size: .
CDR3: CASRKQETSSYNEQFF
DNA: TGCGCCAGCAGAAAACAAGAAACGAGCTCCTACAATGAGCAGTTCTTC

D: .
V: TRBV6-5
J: TRBJ1-2
size: .
CDR3: CASSYYNRSGYTF
DNA: TGTGCCAGCAGTTACTATAACCGCTCTGGCTACACCTTC

D: .
V: TRBV20-1
J: TRBJ2-3
size: .
CDR3: CSARALDTQYF
DNA: TGCAGTGCTAGAGCCCTTGATACGCAGTATTTT

D: .
V: TRBV27
J: TRBJ1-5
size: .
CDR3: CASSPRPGGSPQHF
DNA: TGTGCCAGCAGTCCACGTCCGGGCGGAAGTCCCCAGCATTTT

D: .
V: TRBV19
J: TRBJ2-6
size: once
CDR3: CASSIYGDSGANVLTF
DNA: TGTGCCAGTAGTATTTACGGGGACTCTGGGGCCAACGTCCTGACTTTC

D: .
V: TRBV27
J: TRBJ1-1
size: .
CDR3: CASSFFREATEAFF
DNA: TGTGCCAGCAGTTTCTTCAGGGAAGCCACTGAAGCTTTCTTT